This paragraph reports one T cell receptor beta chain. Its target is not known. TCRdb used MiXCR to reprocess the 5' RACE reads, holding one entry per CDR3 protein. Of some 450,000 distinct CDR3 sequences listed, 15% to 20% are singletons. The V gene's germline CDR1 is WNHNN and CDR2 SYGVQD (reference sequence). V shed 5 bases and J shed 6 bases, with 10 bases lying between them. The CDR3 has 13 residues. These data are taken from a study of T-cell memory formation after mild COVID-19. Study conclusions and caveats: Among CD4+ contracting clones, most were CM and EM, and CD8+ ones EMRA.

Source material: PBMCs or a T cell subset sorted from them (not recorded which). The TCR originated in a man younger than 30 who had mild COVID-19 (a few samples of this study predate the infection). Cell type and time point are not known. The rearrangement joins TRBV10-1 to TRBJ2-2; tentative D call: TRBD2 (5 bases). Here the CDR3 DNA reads TGCGCCAGCAGTCTTACTAGGGCCGGGGAGCTGTTTTTT. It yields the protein CASSLTRAGELFF.